The clone carrying this T cell receptor beta chain appeared many times. As yet, its antigen is unknown. Trimming cost V 4 bases and J 16 bases; bases outside gene matches: 6. This CDR3 has 11 amino acids. Sorting recovered naive CD8 T cells on a CD8+CD4-CCR7+CD45RA+ profile. The data derive from a study of molecular identifiers for immune sequencing clone quantification. Study-wide findings and caveats: Whereas clones above 20 RNA copies held under 1% of naive-cell molecules, they held over 97% of effector molecules.

TCRdb itself ran the PCR reads through MiXCR, one entry per CDR3 protein. This sample has fewer than 45,000 distinct CDR3 sequences, with less than 20% found just once. This TCR derives from a human donor in good health. Some libraries in this study had Jurkat cell RNA spiked in. The sequenced sample consisted of naive CD8+ T cells from blood, with Jurkat cell RNA spiked in. Subset noted: FACS-sorted CD8+CD4-CCR7+CD45RA+ naive T cells. This chain connects TRBV12-3 or TRBV12-4 to TRBJ2-1; 8 bases are a match to TRBD1. CDR3 nucleotide sequence: TGTGCCAGCAGTTCCGGGACAGGACATTTCTTC. Encoded protein: CASSSGTGHFF.